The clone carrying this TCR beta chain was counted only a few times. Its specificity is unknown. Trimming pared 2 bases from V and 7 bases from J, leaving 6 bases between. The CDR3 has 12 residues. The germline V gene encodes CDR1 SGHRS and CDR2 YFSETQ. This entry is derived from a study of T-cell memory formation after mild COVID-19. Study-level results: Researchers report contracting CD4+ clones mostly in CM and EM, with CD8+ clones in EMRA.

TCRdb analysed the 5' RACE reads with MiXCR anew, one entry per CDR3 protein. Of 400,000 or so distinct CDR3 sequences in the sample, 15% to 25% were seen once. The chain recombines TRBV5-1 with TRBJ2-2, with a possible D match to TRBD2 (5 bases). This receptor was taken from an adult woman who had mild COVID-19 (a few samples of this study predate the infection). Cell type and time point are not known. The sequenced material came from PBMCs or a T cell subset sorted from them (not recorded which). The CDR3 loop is CASSFTSGELFF. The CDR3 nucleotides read TGCGCCAGCAGCTTTACTAGCGGGGAGCTGTTTTTT.